Listed here are 25 T cell receptor beta chains from one sample, sequenced in a study of blood T cell repertoires in COVID-19. Libraries were prepared by immunoSEQ multiplex PCR; TCRdb keeps only in-frame clonotypes and omits some of them. This sample carries roughly 190,000 clones, 80% of them seen once, and the ten largest clones take under 8%. Sequencing was done on a sample of peripheral blood. These receptors were collected from a man between 60 and 70 years old with acute or convalescent COVID-19.

The CDR3 nucleotides are TGTGCCAGCAGCGTAGGTAGCGGGAGGGGAACCTACGAGCAGTACTTC. Protein: CASSVGSGRGTYEQYF. The chain recombines TRBV9 with TRBJ2-7; 11 nucleotides align to TRBD2. The germline gives CDR1 SGDLS, CDR2 YYNGEE. Trimming at V came to 0 bases and at J to 2 bases, leaving 4 bases not matched to a gene. There are 16 residues in the CDR3.

The J gene is TRBJ2-1, the V gene TRBV21-1; TRBD1 is the table's D call, not checked against the DNA. TRBV21-1 is noted as a pseudogene. This CDR3 comprises 13 residues. The CDR3 region has the DNA TGTGCCAGCAGCAACCTGGACAGGGGCCGGCTGTTCTTC. Its translation: CASSNLDRGRLFF.

The rearrangement uses TRBV4-1 and TRBJ2-1, with TRBD2 matching over 7 bases. Germline V gives CDR1 MGHRA, CDR2 YSYEKL. The CDR3 runs to 15 residues. With V trimmed by 0 bases and J by 8 bases, 7 bases remained unmatched. CDR3 in amino acids: CASSQERWSGDEQFF. CDR3 sequence (DNA): TGCGCCAGCAGCCAAGAGAGGTGGAGCGGGGATGAGCAGTTCTTC.

This rearrangement joins TRBV12-5 to TRBJ2-1, with 10 bases lining up with TRBD1. In germline, CDR1 is LGHNT, CDR2 FRNRAP. The CDR3 runs to 14 residues. V was pared by 5 bases and J by 7 bases, with 5 bases of the junction left unmatched. Here the CDR3 DNA reads TGTGCTAGTGGTCCCTGGACAGGGGGAAATGAGCAGTTCTTC. Amino acids: CASGPWTGGNEQFF.

The chain has TRBV10-3 and TRBJ1-1; TRBD1 is a possible D gene (6 bases). The germline gives CDR1 ENHRY, CDR2 SYGVKD. There are 15 residues in the CDR3. V was cut by 4 bases and J by 2 bases, with 14 bases left in between. The CDR3 DNA reads TGTGCCATCAGTGCTCCTGAACAGGGAAACACTGAAGCTTTCTTT. It translates to CAISAPEQGNTEAFF.

The chain uses TRBV6-1 and TRBJ1-2; no reliable D call. Trimming removed 0 bases at V and 4 bases at J, with 12 bases between. The CDR3 runs to 15 residues. The germline V gene encodes CDR1 MNHNS and CDR2 SASEGT. The CDR3 here is CASSEAINAGYGYTF. The CDR3 DNA follows: TGTGCCAGCAGTGAAGCTATCAACGCGGGCTATGGCTACACCTTC.

CDR3 sequence: CASSQESDNTIYF. The CDR3, as DNA: TGCGCCAGCAGCCAAGAGAGTGATAACACCATATATTTT. This chain connects TRBV4-3 to TRBJ1-3; D is undetermined. V lost 0 bases to trimming and J lost 7 bases, with 7 bases between them. Per germline, CDR1 LGHNA and CDR2 YSLEER. The CDR3 loop spans 13 amino acids.

This clone was counted once. The chain recombines TRBV5-4 with TRBJ2-3; possible D gene TRBD2, 6 bases. The CDR3 loop spans 16 amino acids. Trimming removed 4 bases at V and 2 bases at J, with 17 bases between. CDR1 and CDR2 (germline): SGHNT, YYREEE (reference sequence). CDR3 DNA sequence: TGTGCCAGCAGCCCTAGCCCCGGGGGAAACACAGATACGCAGTATTTT. Translating it yields CASSPSPGGNTDTQYF. Using reference TRBV5-4 and TRBJ2-3 for the parts outside the CDR3, the full variable domain is ETGVTQSPTHLIKTRGQQVTLRCSSQSGHNTVSWYQQALGQGPQFIFQYYREEENGRGNFPPRFSGLQFPNYSSELNVNALELDDSALYLCASSPSPGGNTDTQYFGPGTRLTVL.

The gene calls are TRBV24-1 and TRBJ2-3, with a possible D match to TRBD1 (5 bases). Germline V gene data show CDR1 as KGHDR and CDR2 as SFDVKD. The length of the CDR3 is 15 residues. The germline V and J ends were trimmed by 1 base and 0 bases, with 7 bases remaining between them. CDR3 sequence: CATSDLGASTDTQYF. CDR3 coding DNA: TGTGCCACCAGTGATTTAGGGGCCAGCACAGATACGCAGTATTTT.

This chain uses TRBV6-1 with TRBJ1-1; 10 bases agree with TRBD1. The CDR3 consists of 15 residues. The ends lost 5 bases at V and 0 bases at J; junction bases unmatched: 3. The V gene's germline CDR1 is MNHNS and CDR2 SASEGT. CDR3 sequence: CASSPGQGVNTEAFF. Written as DNA, the CDR3 is TGTGCCAGCAGTCCCGGACAGGGGGTGAACACTGAAGCTTTCTTT.

This clone turned up a few times. V gene TRBV6-4 combines with J gene TRBJ1-2, with D maybe TRBD1 (6 bases). CDR1 and CDR2 from the germline V gene are MRHNA and SNTAGT. The CDR3 contains 14 residues. Trimming removed 5 bases from V and 4 bases from J, with 14 bases in between. The CDR3 bases are TGTGCCAGCAGTCCCGGGACACAAATCTATGGCTACACCTTC. Translated, it gives CASSPGTQIYGYTF.

V usage is TRBV9 and J usage is TRBJ1-1; 7 bases align to TRBD1. J gave up 0 bases and V 2 bases, and 4 bases lay outside the gene matches. CDR1 is SGDLS and CDR2 is YYNGEE in the germline V gene. The CDR3 has 15 residues. The CDR3: CASSVSTGMNTEAFF. The CDR3 DNA is TGTGCCAGCAGCGTTTCGACAGGGATGAACACTGAAGCTTTCTTT.

The rearrangement links TRBV4-1 to TRBJ1-2; D unclear. Germline loops: CDR1 MGHRA, CDR2 YSYEKL. The CDR3 loop spans 14 amino acids. The ends were cut back, 0 bases at V and 8 bases at J, with 13 bases in the middle. CDR3 sequence: CASSQDRLVRGYTF. The CDR3 nucleotides read TGCGCCAGCAGCCAAGATAGGTTGGTGAGGGGCTACACCTTC.

This clone is a singleton in its sample. The chain couples TRBV4-2 to TRBJ2-3; TRBD2 aligns across 9 bases. This CDR3 contains 16 residues. V trimming: 4 bases; J trimming: 6 bases; junction bases outside the gene matches: 11. Germline CDR1 reads LGHNA; CDR2 reads YNFKEQ. The CDR3 DNA reads as TGTGCCAGCAGCCCCCGAAGTAGCGGGGGCAGGGATACGCAGTATTTT. It specifies CASSPRSSGGRDTQYF.

The rearrangement links TRBV7-8 to TRBJ1-2; possibly TRBD1 for D (5 bases). V was cut by 5 bases and J by 8 bases, with 21 bases left in between. The CDR3 has 15 amino acids. CDR1 and CDR2 (germline): SGHVS, FQNEAQ. This chain's CDR3 is CASSPKILGRGGYTF. CDR3 in DNA: TGTGCCAGCAGCCCAAAGATTCTGGGGCGGGGAGGCTACACCTTC.

V is TRBV9 and J is TRBJ2-1, with 9 bases lining up with TRBD2. V gave up 7 bases and J gave up 3 bases; unmatched junction bases: 8. Germline lookup yields CDR1 SGDLS and CDR2 YYNGEE. The CDR3 has 15 amino acids. Written as DNA, the CDR3 is TGTGCCAGCGGATCAGCGGGAGGAGTCTACAATGAGCAGTTCTTC. Its protein product is CASGSAGGVYNEQFF. The whole variable domain, remainder taken from reference TRBV9 and TRBJ2-1, is DSGVTQTPKHLITATGQRVTLRCSPRSGDLSVYWYQQSLDQGLQFLIQYYNGEERAKGNILERFSAQQFPDLHSELNLSSLELGDSALYFCASGSAGGVYNEQFFGPGTRLTVL.

V gene TRBV9 combines with J gene TRBJ2-1; weak D call: TRBD2 (5 bases). Trimming took off 0 bases at V and 0 bases at J, with 10 bases between the two ends. In germline, CDR1 is SGDLS, CDR2 YYNGEE. This CDR3 contains 16 residues. DNA of the CDR3: TGTGCCAGCAGCGTAGCTCCCGGGAACTCCTACAATGAGCAGTTCTTC. Translating gives CASSVAPGNSYNEQFF.

V usage is TRBV9 and J usage is TRBJ2-1; 11 bases are shared with TRBD2. The CDR3 spans 16 residues. Germline V CDR1 and CDR2: SGDLS, YYNGEE. The J segment lost 9 bases and the V segment lost 3 bases, leaving 11 bases of the junction unmatched. The CDR3 spells CASSALGLADESEQFF. CDR3 DNA sequence: TGTGCCAGCAGCGCCTTGGGACTAGCGGACGAAAGTGAGCAGTTCTTC.

The chain joins TRBV2 to TRBJ1-1; 7 bases agree with TRBD1. After removal of 6 bases from V and 3 bases from J, the junction contained 10 bases not matched to a gene. Germline CDR1 reads SNHLY; CDR2 reads FYNNEI. This CDR3 has 15 amino acids. CDR3 sequence reads: CASRRRQGRHTEAFF. The CDR3 DNA follows: TGTGCCAGCAGACGTCGACAGGGACGGCACACTGAAGCTTTCTTT. The full variable domain, in which reference TRBV2 and TRBJ1-1 provide the parts outside the CDR3, is EPEVTQTPSHQVTQMGQEVILRCVPISNHLYFYWYRQILGQKVEFLVSFYNNEISEKSEIFDDQFSVERPDGSNFTLKIRSTKLEDSAMYFCASRRRQGRHTEAFFGQGTRLTVV.

The rearrangement uses TRBV24-1 and TRBJ2-1; 9 bases are a match to TRBD1. The germline V gene has CDR1 KGHDR and CDR2 SFDVKD. Trimming at V came to 8 bases and at J to 0 bases, leaving 13 bases not matched to a gene. CDR3 size: 18 residues. The CDR3 sequence is CATTQTGGKEGSYNEQFF. As DNA, the CDR3 is TGTGCCACCACCCAGACAGGGGGTAAAGAGGGCTCCTACAATGAGCAGTTCTTC.

The chain carries TRBV19 and TRBJ1-5; the D gene is possibly TRBD1 (6 bases). This CDR3 is built from 14 residues. V dropped 9 bases and J dropped 9 bases, with 21 bases sitting between them. Germline CDR1 is LNHDA and CDR2 is SQIVND (reference sequence). The CDR3, as DNA: TGTGCCAGCAGGACAGAGAGCTTCAGGGGGCCCCAGCATTTT. Encoded protein: CASRTESFRGPQHF.

In its sample, this clone was seen once. This chain joins TRBV6-5 and TRBJ1-2; TRBD1 matches 7 bases. The trim removed 3 bases at V and 7 bases at J, leaving 8 bases unmatched. CDR1 is MNHEY, CDR2 SVGAGI, per germline. The CDR3 extends over 14 amino acids. The CDR3 DNA reads as TGTGCCAGCAGTTATACGTCAGGGGGTGGTGGCTACACCTTC. Its protein is CASSYTSGGGGYTF.

This clone came up once. The rearrangement joins TRBV6-5 to TRBJ2-1, with no clear D. The germline V and J ends were trimmed by 4 bases and 0 bases, with 13 bases remaining between them. The CDR3 loop spans 16 amino acids. Germline V lookup: CDR1 MNHEY, CDR2 SVGAGI. The DNA for the CDR3 is TGTGCCAGCAGTTTGGGCGACCTGAGCTCCTACAATGAGCAGTTCTTC. It codes for CASSLGDLSSYNEQFF.

The chain carries TRBV7-2 and TRBJ1-5; D remains ambiguous. Trimming took off 3 bases at V and 3 bases at J, with 6 bases between the two ends. Looked up from germline, CDR1 is SGHTA and CDR2 is FQGNSA. The CDR3 runs 13 residues. CDR3 bases: TGTGCCAGCAGCTTCCTTTACAATCAGCCCCAGCATTTT. Protein sequence: CASSFLYNQPQHF.

The V and J genes are TRBV7-2 and TRBJ2-4; TRBD2 matches at 11 bases. The germline gives CDR1 SGHTA, CDR2 FQGNSA. The V and J ends lost 4 bases and 0 bases, in that order; junction bases with no gene match: 11. This CDR3 is built from 19 residues. As DNA, the CDR3 is TGTGCCAGCAGCTCCCCGACTAGCGGGGCTACCTTAGCCAAAAACATTCAGTACTTC. Protein: CASSSPTSGATLAKNIQYF.